Sequencing of this T cell receptor (beta chain) was carried out in a study of cytomegalovirus exposure and HLA in healthy donors. Study as a whole: Earlier sequencing of some 170 million T cells yielded around 100 million unique TCR beta sequences. Study conclusions and caveats: Links to common viral pathogens appeared, in a later analysis, for several of the most significant clusters. Analyzed later, most CMV-associated TCR beta chains appeared HLA-restricted. It was shown in a later analysis that HLA-associated TCR beta chains were more clonally expanded than other, equally common chains.

With respect to this clone: What it binds is not known.

The study ran its PCR with 60 Vbeta and 13 Jbeta primers. Method: immunoSEQ multiplex PCR; TCRdb's copy keeps in-frame clones and lacks some. The data show over 150,000 clones, 75% to 85% seen once. Germline trimming cut 4 bases from V and 6 bases from J; bases unmatched to any gene: 4. CDR1 and CDR2 from the germline V gene are SGHRS and YFSETQ. The CDR3 consists of 16 residues. Sequencing input: PBMCs. The receptor was derived from a man in his fifties in good health and CMV-seropositive. The chain uses TRBV5-1 and TRBJ2-2; 15 bases map to TRBD2. The CDR3 coding sequence is TGCGCCAGCAGCAGGACTAGCGGGAGGGCCTCCGGGGAGCTGTTTTTT. Encoded protein: CASSRTSGRASGELFF. Drawing the rest from reference TRBV5-1 and TRBJ2-2, the complete variable domain is KAGVTQTPRYLIKTRGQQVTLSCSPISGHRSVSWYQQTPGQGLQFLFEYFSETQRNKGNFPGRFSGRQFSNSRSEMNVSTLELGDSALYLCASSRTSGRASGELFFGEGSRLTVL.